The clone carrying this T cell receptor (beta chain) occurred a few times. The record originates from a study of T cell clones after liver transplantation. Study as a whole: Blood was drawn pre-transplant, before withdrawal, and after full or failed withdrawal.

Using immunoSEQ multiplex PCR, the repertoire was profiled, and TCRdb retains in-frame clones only, with some absent. Of several thousand clones listed, nearly 80% were seen once; the top ten hold 15% to 20%. The CDR3 totals 12 residues. Germline V CDR1 and CDR2: LNHDA, SQIVND (reference sequence). V lost 8 bases and J 5 bases, leaving 9 bases between the germline ends. The TCR originated in a human donor who received a liver transplant. The chain links TRBV19 to TRBJ1-4; a weak D match, TRBD1 (5 bases). Material: CD8+ T cells from blood, obtained before liver transplant. CDR3 residues: CASRDGNEKLFF. CDR3 DNA: TGTGCCAGTCGGGACGGAAATGAAAAACTGTTTTTT. The full variable domain, in which reference TRBV19 and TRBJ1-4 provide the parts outside the CDR3, is DGGITQSPKYLFRKEGQNVTLSCEQNLNHDAMYWYRQDPGQGLRLIYYSQIVNDFQKGDIAEGYSVSREKKESFPLTVTSAQKNPTAFYLCASRDGNEKLFFGSGTQLSVL.